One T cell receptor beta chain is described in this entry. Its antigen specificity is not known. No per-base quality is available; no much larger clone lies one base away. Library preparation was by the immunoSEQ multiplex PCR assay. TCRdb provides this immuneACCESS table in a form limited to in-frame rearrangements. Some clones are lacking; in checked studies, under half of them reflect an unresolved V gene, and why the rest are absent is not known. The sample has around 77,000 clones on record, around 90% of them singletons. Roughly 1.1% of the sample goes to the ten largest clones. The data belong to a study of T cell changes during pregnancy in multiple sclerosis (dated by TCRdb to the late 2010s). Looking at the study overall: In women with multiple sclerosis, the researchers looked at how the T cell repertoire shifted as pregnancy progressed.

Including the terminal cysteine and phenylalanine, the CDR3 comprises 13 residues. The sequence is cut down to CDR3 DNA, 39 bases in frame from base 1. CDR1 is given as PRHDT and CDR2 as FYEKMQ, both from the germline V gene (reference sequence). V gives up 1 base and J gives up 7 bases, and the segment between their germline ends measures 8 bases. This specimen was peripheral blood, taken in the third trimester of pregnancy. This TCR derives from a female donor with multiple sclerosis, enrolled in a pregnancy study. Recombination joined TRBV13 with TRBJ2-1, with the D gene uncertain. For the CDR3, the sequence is CASSLVDRNEQFF. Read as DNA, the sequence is TGTGCCAGCAGCTTAGTCGATCGGAATGAGCAGTTCTTC.